This T cell receptor (beta chain) came from a study of blood T cell repertoires in COVID-19. Germline V lookup: CDR1 LNHDA, CDR2 SQIVND (reference sequence). Losses at the gene ends were 4 bases for V and 0 bases for J; bases not matched to a gene: 2. The CDR3 loop spans 15 amino acids. In the study's own analysis: Reference gene primer amplification in the assay estimated nucleated cell counts. Profiled with immunoSEQ multiplex PCR; TCRdb holds only in-frame clones, not every one. V and J calls and clone size are those listed in that table; D and trimming were worked out from the DNA. The sample comprises around 300,000 clones, more than 75% of which are singletons, and less than 6% rests with the top ten. Enrollees, roughly 18 to 89 years old, lived in 24 US areas. On this clone: Distinct nucleotide sequences in the sample also encode this CDR3.

V is TRBV19 and J is TRBJ2-1, with 8 bases that match TRBD2. The sequence was collected from a woman in her twenties or thirties who had recovered from COVID-19. Sample: PBMCs or T cells enriched from blood (not recorded which). As DNA, the CDR3 is TGTGCCAGTAGTAGAAGCGGGGGCTCCTACAATGAGCAGTTCTTC. Amino acids: CASSRSGGSYNEQFF.